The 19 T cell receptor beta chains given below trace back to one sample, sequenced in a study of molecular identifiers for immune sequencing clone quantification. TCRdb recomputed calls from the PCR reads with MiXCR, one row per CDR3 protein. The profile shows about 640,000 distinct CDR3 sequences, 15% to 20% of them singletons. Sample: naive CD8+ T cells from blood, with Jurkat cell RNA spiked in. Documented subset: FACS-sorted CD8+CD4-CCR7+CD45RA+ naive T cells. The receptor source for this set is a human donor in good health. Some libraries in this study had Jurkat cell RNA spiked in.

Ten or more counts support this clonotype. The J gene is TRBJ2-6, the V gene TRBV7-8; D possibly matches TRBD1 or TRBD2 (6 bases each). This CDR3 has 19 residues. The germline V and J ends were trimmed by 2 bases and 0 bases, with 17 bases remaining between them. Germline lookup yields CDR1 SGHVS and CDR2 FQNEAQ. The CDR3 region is CASSLLPGAGYSGANVLTF. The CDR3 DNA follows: TGTGCCAGCAGCTTACTACCGGGGGCTGGATACTCTGGGGCCAACGTCCTGACTTTC. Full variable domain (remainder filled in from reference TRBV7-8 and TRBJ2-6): GAGVSQSPRYKVAKRGQDVALRCDPISGHVSLFWYQQALGQGPEFLTYFQNEAQLDKSGLPSDRFFAERPEGSVSTLKIQRTQQEDSAVYLCASSLLPGAGYSGANVLTFGAGSRLTVL.

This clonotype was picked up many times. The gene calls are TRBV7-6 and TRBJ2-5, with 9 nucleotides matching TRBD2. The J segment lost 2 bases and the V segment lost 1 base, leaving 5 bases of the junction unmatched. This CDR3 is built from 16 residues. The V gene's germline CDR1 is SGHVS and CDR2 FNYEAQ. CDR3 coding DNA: TGTGCCAGCAGCTTAGAGGCGGGGGGGCAACAAGAGACCCAGTACTTC. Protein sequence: CASSLEAGGQQETQYF.

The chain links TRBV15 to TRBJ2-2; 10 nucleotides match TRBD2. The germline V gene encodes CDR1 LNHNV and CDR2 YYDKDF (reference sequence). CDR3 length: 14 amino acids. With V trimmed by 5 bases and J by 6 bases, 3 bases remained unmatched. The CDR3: CATSYGLAAGELFF. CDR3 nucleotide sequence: TGTGCCACCAGCTACGGACTAGCGGCCGGGGAGCTGTTTTTT.

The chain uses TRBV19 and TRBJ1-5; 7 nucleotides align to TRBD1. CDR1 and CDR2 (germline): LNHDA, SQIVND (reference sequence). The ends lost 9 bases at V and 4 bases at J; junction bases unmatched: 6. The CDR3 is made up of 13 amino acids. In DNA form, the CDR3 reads TGTGCCAGCCAGGGGGGCTTGAATCAGCCCCAGCATTTT. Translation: CASQGGLNQPQHF.

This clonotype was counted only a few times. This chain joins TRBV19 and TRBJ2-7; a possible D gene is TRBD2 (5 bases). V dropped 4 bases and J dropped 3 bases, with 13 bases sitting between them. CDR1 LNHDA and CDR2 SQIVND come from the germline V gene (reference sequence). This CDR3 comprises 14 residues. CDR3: CASSNPGDVYEQYF. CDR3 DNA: TGTGCCAGTAGTAACCCCGGGGATGTCTACGAGCAGTACTTC.

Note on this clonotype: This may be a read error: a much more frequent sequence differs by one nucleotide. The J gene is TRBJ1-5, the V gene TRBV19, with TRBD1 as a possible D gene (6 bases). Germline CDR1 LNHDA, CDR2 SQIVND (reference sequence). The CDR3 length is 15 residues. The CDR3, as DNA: TGTGTCAGTAGTTCCGGGACAAGCCAGACGATTCCCCAGCATTTT. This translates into CVSSSGTSQTIPQHF. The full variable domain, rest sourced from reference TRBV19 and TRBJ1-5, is DGGITQSPKYLFRKEGQNVTLSCEQNLNHDAMYWYRQDPGQGLRLIYYSQIVNDFQKGDIAEGYSVSREKKESFPLTVTSAQKNPTAFYLCVSSSGTSQTIPQHFGDGTRLSIL.

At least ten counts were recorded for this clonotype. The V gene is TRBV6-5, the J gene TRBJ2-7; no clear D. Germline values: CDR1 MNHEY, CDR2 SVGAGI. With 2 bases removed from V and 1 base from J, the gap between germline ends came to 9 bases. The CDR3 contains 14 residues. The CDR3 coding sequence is TGTGCCAGCAGTTACCGGCCAGAATCCTACGAGCAGTACTTC. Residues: CASSYRPESYEQYF.

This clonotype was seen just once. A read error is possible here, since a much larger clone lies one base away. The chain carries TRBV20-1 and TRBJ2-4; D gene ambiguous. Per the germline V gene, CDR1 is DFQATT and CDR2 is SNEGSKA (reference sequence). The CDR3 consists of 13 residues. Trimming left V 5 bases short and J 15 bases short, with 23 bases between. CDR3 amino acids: CSAQSRSSYERYF. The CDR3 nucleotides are TGCAGTGCTCAGAGCAGGAGCTCCTACGAGCGGTACTTC.

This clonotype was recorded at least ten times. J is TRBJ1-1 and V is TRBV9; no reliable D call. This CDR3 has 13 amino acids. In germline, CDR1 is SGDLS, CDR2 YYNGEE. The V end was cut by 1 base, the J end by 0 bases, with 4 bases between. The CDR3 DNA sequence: TGTGCCAGCAGCGTAACAGTGAACACTGAAGCTTTCTTT. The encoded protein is CASSVTVNTEAFF.

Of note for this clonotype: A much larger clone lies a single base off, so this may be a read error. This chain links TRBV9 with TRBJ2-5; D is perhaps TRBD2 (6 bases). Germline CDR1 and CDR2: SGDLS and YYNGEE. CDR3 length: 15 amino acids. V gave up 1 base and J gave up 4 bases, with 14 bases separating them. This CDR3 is CASSVLARYGETQYF. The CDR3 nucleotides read TGTGCCAGCAGCGTACTAGCGAGATACGGAGAGACCCAGTACTTC.

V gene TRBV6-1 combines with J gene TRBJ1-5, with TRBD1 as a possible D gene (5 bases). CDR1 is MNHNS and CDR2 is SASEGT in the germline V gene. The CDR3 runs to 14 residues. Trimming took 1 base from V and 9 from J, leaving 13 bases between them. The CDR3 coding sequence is TGTGCCAGCAGTGAAGATCCAGGGTATCGGCCCCAGCATTTT. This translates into CASSEDPGYRPQHF.

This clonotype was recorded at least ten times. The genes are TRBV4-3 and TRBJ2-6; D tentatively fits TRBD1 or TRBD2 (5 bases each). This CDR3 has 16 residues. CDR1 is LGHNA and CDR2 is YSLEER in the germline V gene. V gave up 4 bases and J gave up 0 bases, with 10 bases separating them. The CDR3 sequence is CASSRGDSSGANVLTF. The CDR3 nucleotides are TGCGCCAGCAGCCGGGGAGACAGCTCTGGGGCCAACGTCCTGACTTTC.

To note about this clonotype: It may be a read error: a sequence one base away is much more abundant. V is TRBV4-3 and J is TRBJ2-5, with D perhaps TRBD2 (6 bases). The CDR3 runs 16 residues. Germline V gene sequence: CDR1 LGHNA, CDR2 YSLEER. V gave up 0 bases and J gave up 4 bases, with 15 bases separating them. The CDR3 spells CASSQEASAIRETQYF. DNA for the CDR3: TGCGCCAGCAGCCAAGAGGCTAGCGCAATACGAGAGACCCAGTACTTC.

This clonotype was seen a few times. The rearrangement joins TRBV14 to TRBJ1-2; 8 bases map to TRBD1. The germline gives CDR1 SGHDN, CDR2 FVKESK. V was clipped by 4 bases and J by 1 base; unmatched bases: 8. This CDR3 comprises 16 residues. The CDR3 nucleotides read TGTGCCAGCAGCCCATTGACAGGGGATCTTAACTATGGCTACACCTTC. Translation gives CASSPLTGDLNYGYTF.

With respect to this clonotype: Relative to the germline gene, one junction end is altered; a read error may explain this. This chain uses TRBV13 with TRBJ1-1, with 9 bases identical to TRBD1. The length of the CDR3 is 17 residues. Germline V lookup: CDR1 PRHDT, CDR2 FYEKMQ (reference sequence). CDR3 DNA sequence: TGTGCCAGCAGCTTTGATACACAGGGGGCGGATGGCACTGAAGCCTTCTTT. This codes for CASSFDTQGADGTEAFF.

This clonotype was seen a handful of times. This CDR3 reads CASSQKGYGYTF. In nucleotides, the CDR3 is TGTGCCAGCAGCCAAAAAGGCTATGGCTACACCTTC. The J gene is TRBJ1-2, the V gene TRBV14; no definite D call. The CDR3 has 12 amino acids. Germline CDR1 is SGHDN and CDR2 is FVKESK. Trimming left V 2 bases short and J 4 bases short, with 5 bases between.

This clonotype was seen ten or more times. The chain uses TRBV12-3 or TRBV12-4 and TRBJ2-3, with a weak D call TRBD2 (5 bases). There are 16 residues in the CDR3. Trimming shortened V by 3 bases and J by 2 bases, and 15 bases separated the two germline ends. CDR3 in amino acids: CASSFRPGRATDTQYF. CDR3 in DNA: TGTGCCAGCAGTTTTCGCCCTGGGAGAGCCACAGATACGCAGTATTTT.

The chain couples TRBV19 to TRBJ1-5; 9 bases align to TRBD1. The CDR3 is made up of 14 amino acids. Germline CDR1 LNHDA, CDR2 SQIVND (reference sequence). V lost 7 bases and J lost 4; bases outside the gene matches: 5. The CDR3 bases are TGTGCCAGTAACAGCGGGACAGGGAATCAGCCCCAGCATTTT. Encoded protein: CASNSGTGNQPQHF.

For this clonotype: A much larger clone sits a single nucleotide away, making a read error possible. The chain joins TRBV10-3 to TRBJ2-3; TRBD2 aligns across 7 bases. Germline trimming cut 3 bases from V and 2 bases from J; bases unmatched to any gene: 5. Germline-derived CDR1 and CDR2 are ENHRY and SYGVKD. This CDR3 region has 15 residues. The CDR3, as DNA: TGTGCCATCAGTGAAAAACTAGCGAACACAGATACGCAGTATTTT. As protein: CAISEKLANTDTQYF.